This TCR beta chain was sequenced during a study of Graves' ophthalmopathy and Graves' hyperthyroidism. Overall study context: At initial diagnosis, peripheral blood was obtained, and this preceded any treatment.

This CDR3 is 14 amino acids long. With V trimmed by 2 bases and J by 7 bases, 4 bases remained unmatched. In germline, CDR1 is MRHNA, CDR2 SNTAGT. Beta-chain TCR CDR3 regions were amplified from RNA transcripts. First-round RT-PCR used HTBI primers; second-round multiplex PCR followed. One entry per CDR3 protein results from TCRdb running MiXCR on the multiplex PCR reads. The data hold 350,000 to 400,000 distinct CDR3 sequences, with around 18% observed a single time. Uncontrolled infections, other autoimmune diseases, pregnancy or lactation barred patients from enrollment. V is TRBV6-4 and J is TRBJ2-2; 7 nucleotides agree with TRBD2. The sample consisted of peripheral blood. The sequence was collected from a woman under 30 with Graves' ophthalmopathy. The CDR3 is CASSDSGDNGELFF. CDR3 DNA: TGTGCCAGCAGTGACAGCGGGGATAACGGGGAGCTGTTTTTT.